The 3 T cell receptor beta chains in this list originate from one sample, sequenced in a study of blood T cell repertoires in COVID-19. Some clones are missing from TCRdb's copy, which holds only in-frame ones; the method was immunoSEQ multiplex PCR. The sample has about 200,000 clones; around 80% are singletons. Material: peripheral blood. These receptors all come from a human donor in a cohort sampled during active COVID-19.

The V gene is TRBV7-8, the J gene TRBJ1-2; possibly TRBD1 for D (5 bases). V lost 1 base and J lost 4, with 13 bases in between. The CDR3 contains 15 residues. CDR1 and CDR2 (germline): SGHVS, FQNEAQ. CDR3 loop: CASSLGGGATYGYTF. In DNA form, the CDR3 reads TGTGCCAGCAGCTTAGGGGGGGGAGCTACCTATGGCTACACCTTC.

The CDR3 sequence: CASSSAGRRPSYEQYF. Here the CDR3 DNA reads TGTGCCAGCAGTTCAGCGGGACGGAGGCCCTCCTACGAGCAGTACTTC. The chain uses TRBV27 and TRBJ2-7, with 7 bases fitting TRBD2. The V gene end was trimmed by 4 bases and the J gene end by 0 bases; junction bases not matched to a gene: 9. The CDR3 has 16 amino acids. Germline CDR1 reads MNHEY; CDR2 reads SMNVEV (reference sequence).

There are many counts of this clone. The chain combines TRBV18 with TRBJ2-3, with D perhaps TRBD1 (7 bases). This CDR3 has 20 amino acids. Trimming shortened V by 4 bases and J by 0 bases, and 26 bases separated the two germline ends. The germline CDR1 and CDR2 sequences are KGHSH and LQKENI. The CDR3 nucleotides read TGTGCCAGCTCACTTCAAGGGGGCACGGATAGCGGCTCTAGCACAGATACGCAGTATTTT. Residues: CASSLQGGTDSGSSTDTQYF.